The source of this T cell receptor (beta chain) is a study of radiation and T cells in renal cell carcinoma (dated by TCRdb to the early 2020s). With respect to the entire study: Samples were obtained from a clinical trial, in which 15 Gy stereotactic body radiation therapy was delivered to primary renal cell carcinomas and nephrectomy was performed 4 weeks later. A total of approximately 53 samples underwent TCR beta sequencing, made up of around 26 tumors and approximately 27 peripheral blood samples. A total of 4 million to 5 million unique CDR3 nucleotide sequences, encoding more than 2 million unique CDR3 amino acid sequences, were found across all 50 or so samples.

The paper as a whole reports these results and caveats: Tracking of blood repertoire dynamics stopped at approximately four weeks after treatment, with no follow-up past that point. In blood, the top tumor clonotypes increased between baseline and 2 weeks post-radiation and then shrank by 4 weeks, which suggests that tumor-resident clones expanded only transiently. The single-armed trial design could not address effects of radiation dose or scheduling on the TCR repertoire. Because pretreatment tumor biopsies were not available, the baseline intratumoral presence of clonotypes could not be determined.

The time point label for this specimen denotes: baseline pretreatment blood. The treatment or condition label of this sample denotes: 15 Gy SBRT to primary tumor, nephrectomy 4 weeks later. To follow tumor-enriched clonotypes, serial peripheral blood was collected from radiation-treated patients at baseline and at 2 weeks and 4 weeks after SBRT. Renal cell carcinoma with clear cell pathology was present in all patients. The QIAamp DNA Blood Mini Kit (Qiagen) was used to prepare genomic DNA for TCR sequencing. Samples were included in the analyses only if all quality control checks were passed. Here V drops 1 base and J drops 6 bases, and the junction holds 5 bases not matched to any gene. The CDR3 covers 14 residues, taking in both the cysteine and the phenylalanine. The sequence is cut down to CDR3 DNA, 42 bases in frame from base 1. CDR1 SGHAT and CDR2 FQNNGV are derived from the germline V gene.

Following the manufacturer's recommendations, the immunoSEQ kit was used to generate TCR beta libraries from genomic DNA. To prepare the libraries, a first multiplex PCR with proprietary primers was run, followed by a second PCR that added unique barcodes, and a bead cleanup was done after each round. Each sample batch included a kit-provided positive control reaction and a negative control reaction. The final libraries were assessed on an Agilent 4200 TapeStation D1000 ScreenTape, pooled by volume, and quantified by qPCR. An Illumina NextSeq500 fitted with a MidOutput 150-cycle cartridge performed the sequencing, running 156 Read1 cycles and 15 Index1 cycles with the kit's custom primers. The pooled library was loaded at around 1 pM with 20% PhiX control spiked in. The study's processing was this. Vendor-processed data were analyzed in R, and a clonotype was defined as all T cells sharing the same CDR3 nucleotide sequence. For clone abundance analyses, frequencies were normalized to the 10,000 most abundant clones in each sample. Before analysis, public T cell clones were removed, and these numbered fewer than five per sample on average. A difference in abundance of at least 32-fold between compartments was used to define tumor-enriched and baseline blood-enriched clonotypes. A beta-binomial differential abundance model was used to identify clonotypes that were expanded or contracted between blood time points. Tumor-blood repertoire similarity was measured with the Baroni-Urbani and Buser coefficient, and groups were compared using two-tailed Wilcoxon tests in R. TCRdb took this table from immuneACCESS and kept in-frame rearrangements with V and J called. Such tables lack part of the clones; where checked against another copy, unresolved V genes explain under half of the gap, and the rest is unexplained. From that table come the V and J calls and clone size; the DNA was used to work out D and trimming. The sample table contains around 160,000 clones; only one count was recorded for around 89% of them. Of the sample, approximately 4% falls within the top ten clones.

Concerning this clone: Its antigen remains unidentified. Within one base of it there is no much larger clone, and no base qualities were kept.

This sequence originates from a woman aged 65 to 85 with renal cell carcinoma. This chain joins TRBV11-2 to TRBJ2-7; 8 nucleotides in the junction match TRBD1. Sample: blood, taken from a patient whose treatment included radiotherapy and nephrectomy. The CDR3 in this case is CASSLVPQGGEQYF. The bases are TGTGCCAGCAGCTTAGTCCCACAGGGGGGCGAGCAGTACTTC. The full variable domain, with segments outside the CDR3 supplied by the reference TRBV11-2 and TRBJ2-7 proteins, appears as EAGVAQSPRYKIIEKRQSVAFWCNPISGHATLYWYQQILGQGPKLLIQFQNNGVVDDSQLPKDRFSAERLKGVDSTLKIQPAKLEDSAVYLCASSLVPQGGEQYFGPGTRLTVT.